A few counts support the clone carrying this T cell receptor (beta chain). Its antigen is not identified. Here immunoSEQ multiplex PCR was the method, and the copy in TCRdb shows in-frame clones only, minus some. Among roughly 2,000 clones listed, approximately 24% were seen once. Between the trimmed V and J ends, which lost 0 bases and 11 bases, there was a span of 16 bases. Germline lookup yields CDR1 LNHDA and CDR2 SQIVND (reference sequence). The CDR3 spans 14 residues. This sample is part of a study of T cells in localized non-small cell lung cancer. Study-wide findings and caveats: Increased T cell density in blood showed an association with longer overall survival.

The origin of this receptor is an older female donor with stage I lung adenocarcinoma. Source: normal lung tissue next to the tumor, taken before any cancer treatment. The chain couples TRBV19 to TRBJ1-1; a weak D match, TRBD1 (5 bases). Here the CDR3 reads CASSIDLYGKGAFF. In DNA, the CDR3 is TGTGCCAGTAGTATAGATCTATACGGGAAGGGGGCTTTCTTT.